A selection of T cell receptor beta chains follows, all from one sample in a study of T-cell reconstitution after alpha-beta-depleted transplantation in children. TCRdb ran MiXCR on the PCR reads and lists one entry per CDR3 protein. The sample has about 640,000 distinct CDR3 sequences; about an eighth are singletons. Here the sequenced sample was PBMCs, mostly from graft donor cells, taken 360 days after TCRalphabeta/CD19-depleted stem cell transplant. The receptors stem from a male patient between 10 and 17 years old who had a stem cell transplant for acute myeloid leukemia, so the T cells may come from the graft donor. Each CDR3 is given with its conserved first and last residue.

CDR3 protein,J gene,V gene
CASSLSGTSGILFF,TRBJ2-2,TRBV19
CASSRLGGGGELFF,TRBJ2-2,TRBV3-1
CASSSEQGALCTDTQYF,TRBJ2-3,TRBV21-1
CASSPDREVTLNTGELFF,TRBJ2-2,TRBV7-6
CASSLRQGTGSYEQYF,TRBJ2-7,TRBV12-3/TRBV12-4
CASSLLAGAGYEQFF,TRBJ2-1,TRBV12-3/TRBV12-4
CAISDNRAADTQYF,TRBJ2-3,TRBV10-3
CASSQGLGLNPETQYF,TRBJ2-5,TRBV4-3
CSVDAVRDTGTYEQYF,TRBJ2-7,TRBV29-1
CASSEAAAQETQYF,TRBJ2-5,TRBV25-1
CASSLVYRQGARNEQFF,TRBJ2-1,TRBV7-3
CASSFETGNYEQYF,TRBJ2-7,TRBV5-5
CATSDPGQRYTDTQYF,TRBJ2-3,TRBV24-1
CASSPPGGLNTF,TRBJ1-2,TRBV18
CASSLGGTVKEWPQYF,TRBJ2-5,TRBV11-3
CASSGGTSGSMNEQFF,TRBJ2-1,TRBV12-3/TRBV12-4
CASSVLYNEQFF,TRBJ2-1,TRBV2
CASSPITGMKNIQYF,TRBJ2-4,TRBV18
CASSLEGGRAETQYF,TRBJ2-5,TRBV28
CASSLPGLAGGRKTQYF,TRBJ2-5,TRBV5-1
CAWLEGYEQYF,TRBJ2-7,TRBV30
CASSTSGAGKNIQYF,TRBJ2-4,TRBV28
CTCGEAGGYIDTQYF,TRBJ2-3,TRBV20-1
CASSQAQGLAGVLDTQYF,TRBJ2-3,TRBV4-3
CASLPSGELAKNIQYF,TRBJ2-4,TRBV12-3/TRBV12-4
CAIRSAGAEETQYF,TRBJ2-5,TRBV10-3
CSASRTGGPQETQYF,TRBJ2-5,TRBV20-1
CSAQSYRDSYEQYF,TRBJ2-7,TRBV20-1
CASSLERITGELFF,TRBJ2-2,TRBV12-3/TRBV12-4
CASSLAASPNEQYF,TRBJ2-7,TRBV12-3/TRBV12-4
CASSLREGGEGGSPHYNEQFF,TRBJ2-1,TRBV11-1
CASSLASGTFQETQYF,TRBJ2-5,TRBV12-3/TRBV12-4
CASSLGREIRTQYF,TRBJ2-3,TRBV12-3/TRBV12-4
CASSLGTSGSMDEQFF,TRBJ2-1,TRBV7-8
CASSLLGQGSYNEQFF,TRBJ2-1,TRBV7-3
CSAGVDRVDGYTF,TRBJ1-2,TRBV29-1
CASSAGTEGNQPQHF,TRBJ1-5,TRBV9
CASSVIAAGRETQYF,TRBJ2-5,TRBV9
CSAHRGAGVWNEQFF,TRBJ2-1,TRBV20-1
CASTQTGSSYEQYF,TRBJ2-7,TRBV27
CAILPGHNSYEQYF,TRBJ2-7,TRBV28
CASSLERYGNPYNEQFF,TRBJ2-1,TRBV4-3
CASARGLAGVGNTGELFF,TRBJ2-2,TRBV28
CASSSGLAGGTSTDTQYF,TRBJ2-3,TRBV5-1
CALSDRSGADTQYF,TRBJ2-3,TRBV28